The 23 T cell receptor beta chains below all came from one sample that was sequenced in a study of shared clonotypes between healthy human individuals. Clones were read by immunoSEQ multiplex PCR, and TCRdb kept only the in-frame ones, dropping some. The sample shows about 1 million clones, about 75% of them seen only once. The sample was memory CD4+ T cells sorted from blood. The subset denotes: CD45RA-negative fraction. These TCRs come from a man aged 18-30 years in good health.

The chain is built from TRBV10-2 and TRBJ2-2; D is perhaps TRBD1 (5 bases). CDR3 length equals 14 residues. V dropped 2 bases and J dropped 4 bases, with 8 bases sitting between them. Germline V gene lookup returns CDR1 WSHSY and CDR2 SAAADI. The CDR3 reads CASSEGASTGELFF. The CDR3, as DNA: TGCGCCAGCAGTGAGGGGGCTTCCACCGGGGAGCTGTTTTTT.

V and J are TRBV6-1 and TRBJ1-2, with 10 bases fitting TRBD1. The CDR3 length is 15 residues. Germline-derived CDR1 and CDR2 are MNHNS and SASEGT. V dropped 3 bases and J dropped 0; count of bases not matched to a gene: 1. The CDR3 sequence is CASSETGGANYGYTF. The CDR3 region has the DNA TGTGCCAGCAGTGAGACAGGGGGCGCTAACTATGGCTACACCTTC.

The chain joins TRBV28 to TRBJ1-5; no clear D gene. Germline CDR1 is MDHEN and CDR2 is SYDVKM. With 10 bases removed from V and 2 bases from J, the gap between germline ends came to 18 bases. The CDR3 runs 15 residues. CDR3 in DNA: TGTGCCACCACGAGAGGAGACACCGGCAATCAGCCCCAGCATTTT. Translation: CATTRGDTGNQPQHF. Together with reference TRBV28 and TRBJ1-5, the CDR3 gives the full variable domain: DVKVTQSSRYLVKRTGEKVFLECVQDMDHENMFWYRQDPGLGLRLIYFSYDVKMKEKGDIPEGYSVSREKKERFSLILESASTNQTSMYLCATTRGDTGNQPQHFGDGTRLSIL.

The chain links TRBV7-9 to TRBJ1-1; D is uncertain. Germline V gene sequence: CDR1 SEHNR, CDR2 FQNEAQ (reference sequence). There are 14 residues in the CDR3. V was cut by 2 bases and J by 3 bases, with 10 bases left in between. This chain's CDR3 is CASSLQSGDTEAFF. The CDR3 DNA is TGTGCCAGCAGCTTACAGTCCGGAGACACTGAAGCTTTCTTT.

In this sample, this clone turned up a few times. This chain connects TRBV27 to TRBJ1-4; 9 bases map to TRBD1. The CDR3 covers 15 residues. CDR1 and CDR2 (germline): MNHEY, SMNVEV (reference sequence). J lost 7 bases, V lost 5 bases, and 8 bases had no gene match. This CDR3 is CASSPWTGVREKLFF. CDR3 DNA: TGTGCCAGCAGTCCCTGGACAGGGGTGCGTGAAAAACTGTTTTTT.

V usage is TRBV18 and J usage is TRBJ2-7, with TRBD2 as a possible D gene (6 bases). Trimming removed 6 bases from V and 3 bases from J, with 15 bases in between. Germline V gene data show CDR1 as KGHSH and CDR2 as LQKENI. This CDR3 has 14 residues. In DNA, the CDR3 is TGTGCCAGCTCCACCGGGACTCCAAACTACGAGCAGTACTTC. This gives the protein CASSTGTPNYEQYF.

The J gene is TRBJ1-2, the V gene TRBV5-1; 11 bases are shared with TRBD1. This CDR3 is built from 15 residues. J was trimmed by 7 bases and V by 1 base; bases with no gene match: 6. From germline, CDR1 is SGHRS and CDR2 YFSETQ. The CDR3 spells CASSLYGQGAAGYTF. The DNA for the CDR3 is TGCGCCAGCAGCTTGTACGGACAGGGGGCAGCTGGCTACACCTTC.

This clone was seen many times. The V and J genes are TRBV6-1 and TRBJ1-3; tentatively, D is TRBD1 (6 bases). The V gene's germline CDR1 is MNHNS and CDR2 SASEGT. This CDR3 has 13 residues. V lost 7 bases to trimming and J lost 2 bases, with 9 bases between them. CDR3 loop: CASIQGPGNTIYF. Written as DNA, the CDR3 is TGTGCCAGCATACAGGGACCTGGAAACACCATATATTTT.

J is TRBJ2-6 and V is TRBV7-9; no clear D. V was pared by 5 bases and J by 0 bases, with 11 bases between. CDR1 SEHNR and CDR2 FQNEAQ come from the germline V gene (reference sequence). The CDR3 runs to 16 residues. CDR3 coding DNA: TGTGCCAGCAGCCCCACCTGGAGCTCTGGGGCCAACGTCCTGACTTTC. This codes for CASSPTWSSGANVLTF.

The chain couples TRBV19 to TRBJ2-4; TRBD1 matches at 9 bases. The CDR3 consists of 15 residues. Trimming at V came to 9 bases and at J to 5 bases, leaving 11 bases not matched to a gene. Germline-derived CDR1 and CDR2 are LNHDA and SQIVND (reference sequence). CDR3: CASSNTGGAQNIQYF. The DNA of the CDR3 is TGTGCCAGCTCCAACACAGGGGGCGCGCAAAACATTCAGTACTTC.

This chain uses TRBV6-1 with TRBJ2-2; D remains unclear. The V gene's germline CDR1 is MNHNS and CDR2 SASEGT. This CDR3 has 14 amino acids. V was cut by 2 bases and J by 4 bases, with 8 bases left in between. CDR3 sequence (DNA): TGTGCCAGCAGTGAATACGTGAGCACCGGGGAGCTGTTTTTT. This translates into CASSEYVSTGELFF.

V is TRBV5-4 and J is TRBJ2-3; TRBD1 matches at 9 bases. The CDR3 contains 15 residues. V gave up 4 bases and J gave up 6 bases; unmatched junction bases: 9. The germline V gene has CDR1 SGHNT and CDR2 YYREEE (reference sequence). Here the CDR3 reads CASSPPGQGMDTQYF. DNA of the CDR3: TGTGCCAGCAGCCCCCCAGGACAGGGGATGGATACGCAGTATTTT.

V and J are TRBV6-5 and TRBJ1-5, with 7 bases matching TRBD1. This CDR3 has 15 amino acids. CDR1 MNHEY and CDR2 SVGAGI come from the germline V gene. V trimming: 6 bases; J trimming: 2 bases; junction bases outside the gene matches: 7. CDR3 in DNA: TGTGCCAGCAGCCGTTTAACAGGGGGCAATCAGCCCCAGCATTTT. Translation: CASSRLTGGNQPQHF.

This chain's CDR3 is CASSQDRGRGSFYEQYF. CDR3 DNA: TGCGCCAGCAGCCAAGATCGGGGGAGGGGCTCCTTCTACGAGCAGTACTTC. The V gene is TRBV4-1, the J gene TRBJ2-7; 7 positions agree with TRBD2. The V and J ends lost 0 bases and 3 bases, in that order; junction bases with no gene match: 11. Germline V lookup: CDR1 MGHRA, CDR2 YSYEKL. The length of the CDR3 is 17 residues.

This chain links TRBV25-1 with TRBJ1-2, with D perhaps TRBD1 (6 bases). Looked up from germline, CDR1 is MGHDK and CDR2 is SYGVNS. This CDR3 is built from 15 residues. The V end lost 4 bases, the J end lost 2 bases, and 14 bases lay between the germline ends. DNA of the CDR3: TGTGCCAGCAGTGCCTACCTGACAGGAAACTATGGCTACACCTTC. Translated: CASSAYLTGNYGYTF.

V gene TRBV4-2 combines with J gene TRBJ1-2, with 11 bases fitting TRBD1. Germline lookup yields CDR1 LGHNA and CDR2 YNFKEQ. The CDR3 sequence is 17 residues long. The junction had 11 bases not matched to a gene; V was cut back by 0 bases and J by 8 bases. CDR3 protein: CASSQERHTGTGGGYTF. CDR3 DNA: TGTGCCAGCAGCCAAGAAAGGCACACCGGGACAGGGGGAGGCTACACCTTC.

The CDR3 nucleotides are TGTGCCAGCAGCAAGGGTAGCGCGGTCTACGAGCAGTACTTC. This encodes CASSKGSAVYEQYF. The V call is TRBV7-9, the J call TRBJ2-7, with TRBD2 as a possible D gene (5 bases). The CDR3 sequence is 14 residues long. Germline lookup yields CDR1 SEHNR and CDR2 FQNEAQ (reference sequence). V was pared by 5 bases and J by 3 bases, with 14 bases between.

CDR3 DNA: TGTGCCAGCACTACCGGGACAGGGTCGTCGGAACTGTTTTTT. Encoded protein: CASTTGTGSSELFF. The V gene is TRBV2, the J gene TRBJ1-4; 9 nucleotides align to TRBD1. The CDR3 is 14 residues long. V lost 7 bases, J lost 12 bases, and 12 bases stayed unmatched. CDR1 and CDR2 (germline): SNHLY, FYNNEI.

The J gene is TRBJ2-6, the V gene TRBV2; 7 bases line up with TRBD1. The CDR3 totals 18 residues. Looked up from germline, CDR1 is SNHLY and CDR2 is FYNNEI. V shed 4 bases, J shed 0 bases, and the junction held 9 bases outside the gene matches. The CDR3 loop is CASSGMRGGLSGANVLTF. CDR3 in DNA: TGTGCCAGCAGTGGGATGAGAGGGGGCCTCTCTGGGGCCAACGTCCTGACTTTC.

This clone was recorded a few times. The chain links TRBV19 to TRBJ2-5, with 7 nucleotides matching TRBD1. CDR1 and CDR2 (germline): LNHDA, SQIVND (reference sequence). This CDR3 comprises 13 residues. The trim removed 9 bases at V and 4 bases at J, leaving 8 bases unmatched. CDR3 coding DNA: TGTGCCAGCCAAGCAGGGGGTGCAGAGACCCAGTACTTC. Its translation is CASQAGGAETQYF.

The chain joins TRBV7-2 to TRBJ2-5; 10 positions agree with TRBD1. CDR1 SGHTA and CDR2 FQGNSA come from the germline V gene. V gave up 8 bases and J gave up 4 bases; unmatched junction bases: 10. The CDR3 sequence is 15 residues long. CDR3 nucleotides: TGTGCCAGCGGGCTTAGGACAGGGGGTACAGAGACCCAGTACTTC. This gives the protein CASGLRTGGTETQYF.

The chain employs TRBV12-2 and TRBJ1-1; TRBD1, the table's D call, lacks a check against the DNA. TRBV12-2 is noted as a pseudogene. The CDR3 runs 18 residues. The CDR3 sequence is CASRLARAGGRGNTEAFF. Here the CDR3 DNA reads TGTGCAAGTCGCTTAGCAAGGGCAGGGGGAAGGGGGAACACTGAAGCTTTCTTT.

V gene TRBV29-1 combines with J gene TRBJ2-2; no clear D gene. V was pared by 6 bases and J by 0 bases, with 11 bases between. There are 14 residues in the CDR3. Looked up from germline, CDR1 is SQVTM and CDR2 is ANQGSEA. Written as DNA, the CDR3 is TGCAGCGTCTCGCACCGACCGAACACCGGGGAGCTGTTTTTT. Translated: CSVSHRPNTGELFF.